A single TCR beta chain is shown here with its context. Trimming shortened V by 3 bases and J by 4 bases, and 12 bases separated the two germline ends. The length of the CDR3 is 14 residues. Germline V CDR1 and CDR2: KGHSH, LQKENI. TCRdb's table, derived via immunoSEQ multiplex PCR, lists solely in-frame clones and lacks some. The sample yields 230,000 or so clones, approximately 79% seen once. The sample originates from a study of blood T cell repertoires in COVID-19. The rearrangement joins TRBV18 to TRBJ1-2; a weak D match, TRBD1 (5 bases). Sequencing used peripheral blood. The clonotype was recovered from a human donor in a cohort sampled during active COVID-19. In nucleotides, the CDR3 is TGTGCCAGCTCACCTGGAACAGGTCTCTATGGCTACACCTTC. Residues: CASSPGTGLYGYTF. Full variable domain (rest looked up from reference TRBV18 and TRBJ1-2): NAGVMQNPRHLVRRRGQEARLRCSPMKGHSHVYWYRQLPEEGLKFMVYLQKENIIDESGMPKERFSAEFPKEGPSILRIQQVVRGDSAAYFCASSPGTGLYGYTFGSGTRLTVV.